This T cell receptor (beta chain) was sequenced for a study of cytomegalovirus exposure and HLA in healthy donors listed by TCRdb under 2017. Context from the whole study: In an earlier analysis of several hundred of the donors, about 270 Gb of sequence data and roughly 100 million unique TCR beta sequences from some 170 million T cells were reported. About 280 gigabases of sequencing data and around 80 million unique TCR sequences made up an early release that covered 500 to 700 HLA-typed donors. Among the roughly 390 genotyped donors, roughly 80% belonged to the genetic ancestry cluster associated with self-reported Caucasian donors. The study aimed to test whether signatures of past pathogen exposure could be identified by cataloging public T cell receptors. The study used immunosequencing to profile the T cell repertoires of around 600 subjects and linked those repertoires to cytomegalovirus serostatus. A separate validation cohort of over 95 different subjects was used in addition to the 666-subject first cohort. To predict cytomegalovirus infection status, the study brought together high-throughput TCR immunosequencing, statistical association of individual TCRs with disease status, and machine learning. A later analysis re-analyzed previously published TCR beta repertoires from roughly 600 donors and added high-resolution HLA genotyping to study TCR occurrence patterns. Rather than using new phenotypic data, the later analysis identified candidate immune exposures from TCR beta sequences and from how often those sequences occurred across donors. An earlier analysis of about 600 of the donors used high-throughput TCR beta sequencing to judge whether each TCR beta V gene segment behaved as functional or pseudogenic. Donor age, sex, ethnicity and CMV serostatus were collected together with the repertoire data. In a later genetic analysis, genome-wide SNP genotypes for about 65% of the roughly 670 donors were used, and that subset was treated as a discovery cohort. All discovery cohort repertoires had been generated on a single sequencing platform. HLA typing covered class I and class II loci at four-digit resolution. The number of typed donors differed by locus: roughly 620-630 for A, B, C, DRB1 and DQB1; 500 to 550 for DQA1; some 590 for DPA1; and about 470 for DPB1. Because of strong linkage in the cohort, roughly five DR-DQ haplotypes were treated as single units for association and clustering. Among some 410 genotyped donors of the cohort, an average of about 240,000 unique TCR beta nucleotide sequences were sequenced per donor, around 20% of them non-productive. General findings and caveats noted by the study authors: A further reported finding was that TCR beta sequences accurately predicted the HLA-A and HLA-B alleles for most subjects in the first cohort. Most CMV-associated TCR beta chains appeared to be HLA-restricted in a later analysis, and the HLA associations seemed to be driven largely by CMV exposure. Only TCR beta chains were sequenced in this cohort, and the absence of alpha or paired-chain data limited detectable features. Because some donors lacked HLA typing at each locus, the association tests relied only on the typed subset. Linkage disequilibrium might explain the correlated functional status among segregating V segments, but an unknown experimental factor could not be ruled out. In vitro tests confirmed that a few of the cytomegalovirus-associated TCR beta chains recognize cytomegalovirus antigens. A later analysis found that TCR association rates varied across HLA loci, with DRB1 alleles showing the most associated TCRs and HLA-C alleles the fewest. Strong co-occurrence of HLA alleles, especially DR and DQ, made assigning TCR associations to individual alleles difficult. It was suggested by the authors that the approach could potentially be generalized to other disease states and immunological phenotypes. Most TCR sequences were seen in very few donors, while some public TCRs were found in many individuals. An association between a missense DCLRE1C variant and V-gene and J-gene trimming of TCR beta chains was found in a later genetic analysis and replicated in an independent cohort. The earlier analysis of 587 of the donors excluded some 15 rarely observed V segments, including chromosome 9 orphons, because counts were too low. In an earlier analysis of some 640 of the donors, most TCR beta V segments were observed in productive rearrangements about 87% or about 30% of the time, broadly matching IMGT annotations. The only immune exposure information available for the cohort was CMV serostatus. Roughly uniform sequencing depth across donors was assumed in presence/absence analyses, although this assumption may not hold. The classifier was reported to diagnose cytomegalovirus status with high specificity and sensitivity in both the original and validation cohorts. In a later analysis, HLA-associated TCR beta chains showed more clonal expansion and lower generation probabilities than non-associated chains that were equally common. A cluster of highly shared sequence variants was judged likely to be a technical artifact of the sequencing pipeline. At a false discovery rate of 0.05, a later analysis linked 16,000 or so TCR beta sequences to specific HLA alleles. In the study, 150 to 200 TCR beta chains were listed as associated with cytomegalovirus. In a later analysis, several top co-occurrence clusters were reported to appear linked to parvovirus B19, influenza, CMV and Epstein-Barr virus. In a later genetic analysis, fewer N-insertions in productive TCRs were reported among donors in an Asian-associated ancestry cluster than the approximately 670-donor mean. Some IMGT-functional V segments, including TRBV6-2 and TRBV6-3, could not be told apart with the 87-base-pair reads, so those segments were excluded.

Library method: the immunoSEQ multiplex PCR assay. For the multiplex PCR, a mixture combining 60 forward primers for TCR Vbeta segments and 13 reverse primers for TCR Jbeta segments was used. Amplification of the CDR3 region of rearranged TCR beta genes was performed with a multiplex PCR assay on genomic DNA. The Illumina HiSeq System was used to sequence the amplified TCR beta libraries as 87-base-pair reads. On the study's bioinformatics: A later analysis tallied 75 million to 85 million unique TCR beta chains across the approximately 670 repertoires, and around 9.9 million of those chains were shared by two or more donors. Raw reads were error-corrected and collapsed into unique sequences with a nearest-neighbor algorithm that merged closely related sequences to remove PCR and sequencing errors. V, D and J gene segments were assigned by aligning CDR3 sequences to IMGT reference sequences. For a sequence to be retained, at least a six-nucleotide match to both a V gene segment and a J gene segment was required. A rearrangement counted as productive if the CDR3 had no stop codons and remained in frame with V and J, and every other rearrangement counted as non-productive. CDR3 was defined by IMGT convention, running from the second conserved V-encoded cysteine to the conserved J-encoded phenylalanine. The earlier analysis of some 550 of the donors excluded any sequence lacking an unambiguous match to a single V gene segment. In an earlier analysis of about 590 of the donors, a V segment was called functional when productive rearrangements were above 56.7%, and segregating when the standard deviation between donors exceeded 5%. A statistical classification framework was developed to diagnose cytomegalovirus status using the catalog of TCR beta chain sequences. V and J gene assignment, in a later analysis, came from comparing TCR nucleotide sequences with IMGT/GENE-DB human TR gene sequences. In a later analysis, CDR3 sequences and most-parsimonious VDJ recombination scenarios were assigned using the TCRdist pipeline. In a later analysis, every TCR beta chain was defined by the combination of its CDR3 amino acid sequence and its V-gene family, and reads without a unique V-gene family were dropped. To address suspected cross-contamination and a sequencing artifact, a later analysis removed a few hundred highly shared, low-generation-probability nucleotide sequences. A later analysis calculated a clonal expansion index for each public chain from normalized within-repertoire ranks of inferred template counts. A later analysis computed generation probabilities with a VDJ recombination model fitted to out-of-frame rearrangements, and checked the results against IGoR. In a later analysis, hypergeometric tests were used to score TCR-TCR, TCR-HLA and TCR-CMV co-occurrence, with a repertoire-size bias correction applied to TCR pairs. In a later analysis, false discovery rates were estimated by permuting HLA or CMV assignments 20 times. In a later analysis, co-occurring TCRs were grouped with DBSCAN, and TCRdist sequence similarity was added when clustering was performed within HLA-allele-positive subsets. Repertoires with fewer than 30,000 or more than 120,000 public chains, plus five repertoires with anomalous nucleotide sharing, were excluded from co-occurrence clustering. The table comes from immuneACCESS by way of TCRdb, which keeps in-frame sequences with V and J called. Part of the clones is missing from these tables; in studies checked, under half for an unresolved V gene and the rest for unknown reasons. That table gives V, J and clone size, and the DNA gave D and trimming. The sample table records about 120,000 clones; 15% of these occur just once. The ten largest clonotypes hold about 1.9% of the sample.

The cohort was made up of 666 healthy bone marrow donors. Cohort members were all nominally healthy when sampled, although unrecorded immune exposures were likely present. The donor was CMV seronegative and belonged to the group of approximately 320 seronegative cohort members. Every donor gave a peripheral blood sample, and the peripheral blood mononuclear cells from that sample were used for TCR beta sequencing. Genomic DNA was extracted from the blood cell samples with the Qiagen DNeasy Blood Extraction Kit. Including the terminal cysteine and phenylalanine, the CDR3 comprises 14 residues. Just CDR3 DNA is preserved here, 42 bases in frame from base 1. At the junction V is shortened by 2 bases and J by 8 bases, with 15 bases in between. CDR1 and CDR2, looked up from the germline V gene, are MRHNA and SNTAGT. As regards this clone: Its binding antigen is unknown. No much larger clonotype is one base removed from it; base qualities were not supplied.

Sequences were obtained from PBMCs. Recombination connected TRBV6-4 to TRBJ1-2; the D gene lacks a confident call. The receptor was derived from a woman aged 18-30 years in good health and CMV-seronegative. The CDR3 in this case is CASSDQPGQRGYTF. At the DNA level, the sequence is TGTGCCAGCAGTGACCAACCGGGCCAGCGGGGCTACACCTTC.